This note documents a single T cell receptor (beta chain) sequence. These data come from a study of cytomegalovirus exposure and HLA in healthy donors. PCR used 60 Vbeta primers and 13 Jbeta primers. Clones were read by immunoSEQ multiplex PCR, and TCRdb kept only the in-frame ones, dropping some. The sample has around 91,000 clones; approximately 78% are singletons. After removal of 3 bases from V and 1 base from J, the junction contained 3 bases not matched to a gene. The CDR3 consists of 15 residues. CDR1 is SGHRS and CDR2 is YFSETQ in the germline V gene. Sample: PBMCs. The rearrangement joins TRBV5-1 to TRBJ2-7, with TRBD1 identical over 11 bases. This TCR was sampled from a woman between 35 and 50 years old in good health and CMV-seropositive. The CDR3 loop is CASSYGQGASYEQYF. For the CDR3, the DNA is TGCGCCAGCAGCTATGGACAGGGGGCTTCCTACGAGCAGTACTTC.